Presented here are 32 T cell receptor beta chains from one specimen sequenced in a study of blood T cell repertoires in COVID-19. Here immunoSEQ multiplex PCR was the method, and the copy in TCRdb shows in-frame clones only, minus some. In the table there are some 13,000 clones, 75% to 85% of which are singletons. The sample was peripheral blood. These receptors all stem from a man between 35 and 55 years old with active or convalescent COVID-19.

This sequence joins TRBV24-1 and TRBJ2-3, with 7 bases aligning to TRBD1. Germline trimming cut 1 base from V and 5 bases from J; bases unmatched to any gene: 11. The germline V gene encodes CDR1 KGHDR and CDR2 SFDVKD. The CDR3 sequence is 17 residues long. The CDR3 loop is CATSDLPDRESRDTQYF. The DNA for the CDR3 is TGTGCCACCAGTGATTTACCAGACAGGGAGAGTCGAGATACGCAGTATTTT.

The chain is built from TRBV7-2 and TRBJ1-2; the D gene is possibly TRBD1 (5 bases). CDR3 size: 14 residues. V was clipped by 4 bases and J by 7 bases, with 16 bases between them. The germline V gene encodes CDR1 SGHTA and CDR2 FQGNSA. The CDR3 DNA follows: TGTGCCAGCAGCTCCATTGGCAGGGCCGGTGGCTACACCTTC. Protein: CASSSIGRAGGYTF.

The rearrangement joins TRBV28 to TRBJ1-2, with no clear D. Germline V gene lookup returns CDR1 MDHEN and CDR2 SYDVKM. The V end lost 7 bases, the J end lost 6 bases, and 15 bases lay between the germline ends. This CDR3 is built from 13 residues. This CDR3 reads CASTPGGKHGYTF. The DNA of the CDR3 is TGTGCCAGCACCCCGGGAGGAAAGCATGGCTACACCTTC.

The rearrangement uses TRBV5-8 and TRBJ1-5, with D possibly being TRBD1 (6 bases). V was trimmed by 3 bases and J by 4 bases, leaving 20 bases between them. Germline assignment: CDR1 SGHTS and CDR2 YDEGEE. The length of the CDR3 is 17 residues. Here the CDR3 reads CASSSIGTSDLNQPQHF. The CDR3 DNA reads TGTGCCAGCAGCTCAATAGGGACATCAGACTTAAATCAGCCCCAGCATTTT.

The rearrangement links TRBV6-5 to TRBJ1-6, with a weak D call TRBD1 (5 bases). CDR1 and CDR2 from the germline V gene are MNHEY and SVGAGI. Trimming removed 7 bases at V and 10 bases at J, with 17 bases between. The CDR3 loop spans 14 amino acids. CDR3 in amino acids: CASTDARVWSPLHF. The CDR3, as DNA: TGTGCCAGCACCGATGCCAGGGTTTGGTCACCCCTCCACTTT.

The chain couples TRBV5-4 to TRBJ1-1, with 9 bases fitting TRBD1. The germline gives CDR1 SGHNT, CDR2 YYREEE (reference sequence). This CDR3 contains 15 residues. Trimming took 0 bases from V and 5 from J; bases not matched to a gene: 5. CDR3 sequence (DNA): TGTGCCAGCAGCTTGGGGGACAGGGAGGGGACTGAAGCTTTCTTT. This translates into CASSLGDREGTEAFF.

The chain joins TRBV19 to TRBJ1-1; TRBD1 is a possible D gene (6 bases). CDR1 is LNHDA and CDR2 is SQIVND in the germline V gene (reference sequence). V lost 3 bases and J 4 bases, leaving 9 bases between the germline ends. There are 13 residues in the CDR3. The CDR3 coding sequence is TGTGCCAGTAGTATCCTCAGGGGCACTGAAGCTTTCTTT. Translated: CASSILRGTEAFF.

V is TRBV5-1 and J is TRBJ2-7; 7 positions agree with TRBD1. Germline V gene lookup returns CDR1 SGHRS and CDR2 YFSETQ. This CDR3 comprises 15 residues. Trimming took 3 bases from V and 3 from J; bases not matched to a gene: 9. The CDR3 coding sequence is TGCGCCAGCAGCTCCCGGACAGGCCTAAACTACGAGCAGTACTTC. It is translated as CASSSRTGLNYEQYF.

The chain recombines TRBV6-2 or TRBV6-3 with TRBJ2-3; no definite D call. The CDR3 covers 14 residues. CDR1 and CDR2 from the germline V gene are MNHEY and SVGEGT. Trimming removed 4 bases from V and 4 bases from J, with 12 bases in between. The CDR3 protein is CASSFIVVADTQYF. The DNA for the CDR3 is TGTGCCAGCAGTTTTATAGTAGTCGCAGATACGCAGTATTTT.

This chain links TRBV6-4 with TRBJ2-5, with 7 nucleotides matching TRBD2. This CDR3 comprises 15 residues. Germline V gene data show CDR1 as MRHNA and CDR2 as SNTAGT. V gave up 6 bases and J gave up 3 bases; unmatched junction bases: 10. The CDR3 spells CASSLTGTIEETQYF. The CDR3 DNA reads TGTGCCAGCAGCCTTACCGGGACTATCGAAGAGACCCAGTACTTC.

The chain carries TRBV7-2 and TRBJ2-2; TRBD2 aligns across 8 bases. The V segment lost 1 base and the J segment 5 bases; nucleotides outside the gene matches: 3. The length of the CDR3 is 15 residues. The germline V gene has CDR1 SGHTA and CDR2 FQGNSA. The CDR3: CASSLDGGETGELFF. DNA for the CDR3: TGTGCCAGCAGCTTAGACGGGGGGGAAACCGGGGAGCTGTTTTTT. Drawing the rest from reference TRBV7-2 and TRBJ2-2, the complete variable domain is GAGVSQSPSNKVTEKGKDVELRCDPISGHTALYWYRQSLGQGLEFLIYFQGNSAPDKSGLPSDRFSAERTGGSVSTLTIQRTQQEDSAVYLCASSLDGGETGELFFGEGSRLTVL.

This clone was counted a single time. The chain uses TRBV29-1 and TRBJ1-2; 7 bases align to TRBD1. V was clipped by 7 bases and J by 8 bases; unmatched bases: 13. The CDR3 is 13 residues long. From germline, CDR1 is SQVTM and CDR2 ANQGSEA. The CDR3 DNA follows: TGCAGCGCCGGCGAACCGACAGGGTCGGGCTACACCTTC. Protein sequence: CSAGEPTGSGYTF.

The chain is built from TRBV4-1 and TRBJ2-7; D uncertain. This CDR3 comprises 13 residues. Germline CDR1 MGHRA, CDR2 YSYEKL. The V and J ends lost 3 bases and 5 bases respectively, with 11 bases between them. The chain's CDR3 is CASSHYPRDEQYF. The DNA for the CDR3 is TGCGCCAGCAGCCATTATCCCCGGGACGAGCAGTACTTC.

The chain joins TRBV7-9 to TRBJ1-3; D remains unclear. The V end was cut by 3 bases, the J end by 0 bases, with 3 bases between. This CDR3 is built from 13 residues. The V gene's germline CDR1 is SEHNR and CDR2 FQNEAQ (reference sequence). The CDR3 DNA sequence: TGTGCCAGCAGCTTGAGCTCTGGAAACACCATATATTTT. Translating gives CASSLSSGNTIYF. The entire variable domain, with the rest obtained from reference TRBV7-9 and TRBJ1-3, is as follows: DTGVSQNPRHKITKRGQNVTFRCDPISEHNRLYWYRQTLGQGPEFLTYFQNEAQLEKSRLLSDRFSAERPKGSFSTLEIQRTEQGDSAMYLCASSLSSGNTIYFGEGSWLTVV.

The chain couples TRBV7-9 to TRBJ2-2; 10 nucleotides align to TRBD1. Trimming at V came to 5 bases and at J to 6 bases, leaving 3 bases not matched to a gene. From germline, CDR1 is SEHNR and CDR2 FQNEAQ (reference sequence). The CDR3 spans 14 residues. The CDR3 reads CASSGDRGPGELFF. In DNA form, the CDR3 reads TGTGCCAGCAGCGGAGACAGGGGGCCCGGGGAGCTGTTTTTT.

The chain links TRBV7-2 to TRBJ2-3; 9 bases align to TRBD2. Germline lookup yields CDR1 SGHTA and CDR2 FQGNSA. This CDR3 has 17 residues. V was pared by 1 base and J by 1 base, with 6 bases of the junction left unmatched. CDR3 sequence (DNA): TGTGCCAGCAGCTTAGTCGGTGCGGGGGGGGGCACAGATACGCAGTATTTT. This gives the protein CASSLVGAGGGTDTQYF.

The chain carries TRBV7-9 and TRBJ2-1; TRBD2 agrees at 7 bases. V was pared by 5 bases and J by 2 bases, with 6 bases of the junction left unmatched. This CDR3 region has 15 residues. CDR1 and CDR2 from the germline V gene are SEHNR and FQNEAQ (reference sequence). CDR3 amino acids: CASSDSSGAYNEQFF. CDR3 coding DNA: TGTGCCAGCAGCGACTCTAGCGGAGCCTACAATGAGCAGTTCTTC.

A few counts support this clone. The V call is TRBV7-2, the J call TRBJ2-2; no clear D. Trimming removed 1 base at V and 7 bases at J, with 7 bases between. The germline V gene encodes CDR1 SGHTA and CDR2 FQGNSA. The CDR3 extends over 13 amino acids. For the CDR3, the DNA is TGTGCCAGCAGCTTAGGGTCTAACGGGGAGCTGTTTTTT. This sequence encodes CASSLGSNGELFF.

This chain connects TRBV28 to TRBJ2-1; D perhaps matches TRBD2 (5 bases). This CDR3 contains 13 residues. Germline CDR1 MDHEN, CDR2 SYDVKM. V was clipped by 2 bases and J by 10 bases, with 12 bases between them. CDR3 loop: CASSLLGVKEQFF. In nucleotides, the CDR3 is TGTGCCAGCAGTTTACTCGGGGTTAAGGAGCAGTTCTTC.

This chain joins TRBV2 and TRBJ1-4; possibly TRBD1 for D (5 bases). V shed 8 bases and J shed 3 bases, with 7 bases lying between them. Per germline, CDR1 SNHLY and CDR2 FYNNEI. The CDR3 runs 12 residues. The CDR3, as DNA: TGTGCCAGCCGGGGGTCTAATGAAAAACTGTTTTTT. Amino acids: CASRGSNEKLFF.

Here the CDR3 DNA reads TGCGCCAGCAGCCGGACAATCCTAAGCAATCAGCCCCAGCATTTT. This gives the protein CASSRTILSNQPQHF. The chain carries TRBV4-3 and TRBJ1-5; possibly TRBD1 for D (5 bases). Trimming cost V 4 bases and J 1 base, with 11 bases left between them. Germline V CDR1 and CDR2: LGHNA, YSLEER. The CDR3 totals 15 residues.

This clone was counted between two and nine times. V usage is TRBV19 and J usage is TRBJ2-6; D perhaps matches TRBD1 (5 bases). This CDR3 is built from 16 residues. V was pared by 5 bases and J by 0 bases, with 11 bases between. The germline gives CDR1 LNHDA, CDR2 SQIVND (reference sequence). In DNA form, the CDR3 reads TGTGCCAGTAGTCCACAGGTTAGCTCTGGGGCCAACGTCCTGACTTTC. It translates to CASSPQVSSGANVLTF. The full variable domain, in which reference TRBV19 and TRBJ2-6 provide the parts outside the CDR3, is DGGITQSPKYLFRKEGQNVTLSCEQNLNHDAMYWYRQDPGQGLRLIYYSQIVNDFQKGDIAEGYSVSREKKESFPLTVTSAQKNPTAFYLCASSPQVSSGANVLTFGAGSRLTVL.

The chain links TRBV7-2 to TRBJ2-3, with 8 bases matching TRBD2. CDR3 size: 16 residues. The germline CDR1 and CDR2 sequences are SGHTA and FQGNSA. Germline trimming cut 2 bases from V and 4 bases from J; bases unmatched to any gene: 8. CDR3 region: CASSLMSGRGPDTQYF. CDR3 bases: TGTGCCAGCAGCTTAATGTCCGGGAGGGGCCCAGATACGCAGTATTTT.

The sample holds one count of this clone. The V and J genes are TRBV12-5 and TRBJ1-1; no clear D. Trimming pared 5 bases from V and 4 bases from J, leaving 11 bases between. The CDR3 covers 13 residues. The germline V gene encodes CDR1 LGHNT and CDR2 FRNRAP. The CDR3 DNA is TGTGCTAGTGGTCTACTAGACTCCACTGAAGCTTTCTTT. Its translation is CASGLLDSTEAFF.

The chain combines TRBV29-1 with TRBJ2-6; D unresolved. The CDR3 spans 13 residues. The germline V gene encodes CDR1 SQVTM and CDR2 ANQGSEA. V lost 6 bases to trimming and J lost 4 bases, with 10 bases between them. CDR3 in amino acids: CSVRDSGANVLTF. CDR3 sequence (DNA): TGCAGCGTCCGCGACTCGGGGGCCAACGTCCTGACTTTC.

CDR3 region: CASSPGQGSYGYTF. In nucleotides, the CDR3 is TGTGCCAGCAGTCCAGGACAGGGAAGTTATGGCTACACCTTC. This sequence joins TRBV27 and TRBJ1-2; 8 positions match TRBD1. This CDR3 has 14 residues. J gave up 5 bases and V 5 bases, and 7 bases lay outside the gene matches. CDR1 is MNHEY and CDR2 is SMNVEV in the germline V gene (reference sequence).

The rearrangement links TRBV7-8 to TRBJ2-1, with D possibly being TRBD2 (6 bases). Germline V gives CDR1 SGHVS, CDR2 FQNEAQ. CDR3 size: 14 residues. V was clipped by 6 bases and J by 9 bases, with 18 bases between them. Here the CDR3 reads CASREGREWSEQFF. In nucleotides, the CDR3 is TGTGCCAGCAGGGAGGGCAGGGAATGGAGTGAGCAGTTCTTC.

The chain recombines TRBV5-1 with TRBJ1-2, with D hard to call. The V gene lost 0 bases and the J gene lost 4 bases, with 13 bases spanning the gap. The germline V gene has CDR1 SGHRS and CDR2 YFSETQ. The CDR3 extends over 15 amino acids. The CDR3 is CASSLEGSDAYGYTF. The CDR3 coding sequence is TGCGCCAGCAGCTTGGAAGGCAGCGATGCCTATGGCTACACCTTC.

This chain joins TRBV6-5 and TRBJ2-3; possible D gene TRBD1, 6 bases. The V end lost 6 bases, the J end lost 10 bases, and 17 bases lay between the germline ends. CDR1 and CDR2 (germline): MNHEY, SVGAGI. This CDR3 has 13 amino acids. The CDR3 coding sequence is TGTGCCAGCAGCCAAACTACAGGGATTGCGCAGTATTTT. Its protein product is CASSQTTGIAQYF.

V and J are TRBV7-2 and TRBJ2-7; 10 bases agree with TRBD1. The CDR3 contains 12 residues. The junction had 1 base not matched to a gene; V was cut back by 5 bases and J by 6 bases. Germline-derived CDR1 and CDR2 are SGHTA and FQGNSA. CDR3 sequence reads: CASSRTGGEQYF. CDR3 DNA sequence: TGTGCCAGCAGCCGGACAGGGGGCGAGCAGTACTTC.

The chain carries TRBV29-1 and TRBJ2-3; possibly TRBD2 for D (6 bases). V was shortened by 1 base and J by 4 bases, with 21 bases between the two germline ends. Per the germline V gene, CDR1 is SQVTM and CDR2 is ANQGSEA. The CDR3 has 17 residues. CDR3 bases: TGCAGCGTTGAAGGTGTCCTCCGGGACTCAGCCCCAGATACGCAGTATTTT. This codes for CSVEGVLRDSAPDTQYF.

Comment on this clone: An end of the junction differs from the germline gene, which may be a read error. This chain links TRBV19 with TRBJ1-5, with TRBD1 matching 9 bases. CDR1 is LNHDA and CDR2 is SQIVND in the germline V gene (reference sequence). CDR3 length: 16 amino acids. This CDR3 reads CACSLGGGTGSQPQHF. The DNA for the CDR3 is TGTGCCTGTAGTTTGGGGGGCGGGACAGGGAGTCAGCCCCAGCATTTT.